Detailed here is one TCR beta chain. In the original workflow: It was from reference gene primer amplification that nucleated cell counts were estimated. Profiling relied on immunoSEQ multiplex PCR, and the TCRdb table lists in-frame clones only, not all of them. The DNA gave D and trimming, while V, J and clone size come from that table. The sample yields roughly 120,000 clones, over 70% seen once. This specimen belongs to a study of blood T cell repertoires in COVID-19. Background on the study: Sites across the United States, Italy and Spain contributed samples from acute and convalescent COVID-19.

Germline loops: CDR1 LNHDA, CDR2 SQIVND (reference sequence). This CDR3 is built from 16 residues. V was clipped by 7 bases and J by 6 bases; unmatched bases: 14. Source material: peripheral blood. The receptor's source is a woman in her 70s with acute or convalescent COVID-19. V usage is TRBV19 and J usage is TRBJ1-5; 8 bases align to TRBD1. CDR3: CASTLLDRGSLQPQHF. The DNA of the CDR3 is TGTGCCAGTACCCTGCTTGACAGGGGAAGTCTTCAGCCCCAGCATTTT.